The present entry profiles one TCR beta chain with its context. This clone was detected only a few times. There is no known antigen for this receptor. No much larger clone is present one base from it, and per-base qualities are unavailable. In the germline V gene, CDR1 corresponds to LGHNA and CDR2 to YNFKEQ. V is reduced by 3 bases and J by 3 bases, leaving a spacing of 6 bases between them. The CDR3 starts with the cysteine, ends with the phenylalanine, and has 13 residues. Only the CDR3 part of the read is kept: 39 bases, read in frame from the first base. Buffy coats from about 21 blood donors served as healthy controls, a group that was 55% female with a median age of 56 years (range roughly 21-75). CD4+ and CD8+ cells were isolated by positive magnetic bead selection on an AutoMACS, and purity was checked by flow cytometry. Isolation of peripheral blood mononuclear cells was done through Ficoll-Paque PLUS density gradient separation. DNA from CD4-enriched, CD8-enriched or PBMC samples was extracted using Nucleospin Tissue or Tissue XS kits and then quantified on a Qubit 2.0 fluorometer.

Genomic DNA underwent TCRB CDR3 sequencing using the immunoSEQ assay. The published analysis was carried out like this. Nothing other than productive TCRB rearrangements was included in the analyses. Defining a clone by its unique TCRB CDR3 sequence, the study calculated clonality as a productive clonality index derived from Shannon entropy. The template counts of each clone relative to the total templates per sample were used to calculate repertoire overlap between two samples. Flow cytometry-measured V-gene usage correlated with V-gene usage from TCRB sequencing, with a Spearman r of about 0.64. Drawn from immuneACCESS, this table holds only the in-frame rearrangements with V and J called that TCRdb kept. Clones are partly lost; checked studies trace under half to an unresolved V gene and leave the rest unexplained. That table supplies the V and J calls and clone size; D and trimming were determined from the DNA. This sample lists fewer than 13,000 clones; around three quarters were detected once. The top ten clones comprise under 50% of the sample.

The entry originates in a study of somatic mutations in cytotoxic T cells in rheumatoid arthritis (dated by TCRdb to the late 2010s). Regarding the complete study: Sorted V beta1+ cells also underwent TCRB sequencing, and some V beta antibody-stained T-cell populations were flow-sorted at nearly 100% purity on a FACSAria II or Sony SH800. In newly diagnosed rheumatoid arthritis without treatment, the study examined if expanded CD8+ T-cell clones harbor somatic mutations, relying on TCRB deep sequencing to characterize clonality. A total of 65 or so rheumatoid arthritis patients and about 20 healthy controls underwent TCRB deep sequencing. Patient and control groups had essentially identical median ages.

The paper's findings and limits, for the study overall: The finding that TRBV07 was slightly underrepresented in patients was left unadjusted for multiple comparisons. Viral specificity could not be ruled out by absence from virus-specific databases, and the antigen targets of the expanded CD8+ clones remained unknown. CD8+ T-cell clonality did not differ significantly between rheumatoid arthritis patients and age-matched healthy controls. Healthy controls showed no age-related increase in CD8+ clonality, whereas patients did (Spearman r ~ 0.49). The largest CD8+ clone made up more than 20% of CD8+ cells in about an eighth of the 65 patients, and blood and synovial fluid shared several identical CD8+ TCRB sequences.

The chain was built from TRBV4-2 and TRBJ2-1, with TRBD2 perhaps the D gene, on 6 matching bases. Input material: CD8+ T cells sorted from blood. The clonotype comes from a man in his fifties or sixties in good health. CDR3 sequence: CASSQRDYNEQFF. The bases read TGTGCCAGCAGCCAGCGGGACTACAATGAGCAGTTCTTC.